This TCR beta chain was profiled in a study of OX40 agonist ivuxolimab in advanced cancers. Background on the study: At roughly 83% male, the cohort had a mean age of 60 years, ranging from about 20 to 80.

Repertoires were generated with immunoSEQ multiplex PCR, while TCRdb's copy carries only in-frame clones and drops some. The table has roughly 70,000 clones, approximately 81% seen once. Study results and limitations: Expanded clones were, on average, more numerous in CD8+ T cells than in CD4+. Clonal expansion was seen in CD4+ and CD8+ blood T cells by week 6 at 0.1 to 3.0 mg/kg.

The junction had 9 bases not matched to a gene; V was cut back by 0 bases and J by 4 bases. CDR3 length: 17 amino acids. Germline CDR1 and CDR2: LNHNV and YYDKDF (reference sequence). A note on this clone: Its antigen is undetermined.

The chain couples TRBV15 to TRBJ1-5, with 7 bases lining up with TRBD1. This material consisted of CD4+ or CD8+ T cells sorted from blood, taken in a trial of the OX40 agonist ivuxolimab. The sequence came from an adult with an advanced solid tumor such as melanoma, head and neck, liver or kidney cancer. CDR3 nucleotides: TGTGCCACCAGCAGAGATCTAGGGACAGTAAAGAATCAGCCCCAGCATTTT. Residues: CATSRDLGTVKNQPQHF.